The 8 T cell receptor beta chains in this list originate from one sample, sequenced in a study of control samples from healthy donors and cancer patients. This table comes from immunoSEQ multiplex PCR, and its TCRdb copy is limited to in-frame clones, with some not included. The table includes 45,000 to 70,000 clones, 85% to 95% detected once. Sequencing was carried out using PBMCs. These receptors were taken from a man in his thirties or forties with colorectal cancer.

V gene TRBV6-4 combines with J gene TRBJ2-3, with 7 bases matching TRBD2. After removal of 3 bases from V and 5 bases from J, the junction contained 8 bases not matched to a gene. Germline V CDR1 and CDR2: MRHNA, SNTAGT. The CDR3 has 15 amino acids. The CDR3 region has the DNA TGTGCCAGCAGTGAAAAAGCGGGGACGGTAGATACGCAGTATTTT. Encoded protein: CASSEKAGTVDTQYF.

The chain carries TRBV19 and TRBJ1-4; D remains unclear. From germline, CDR1 is LNHDA and CDR2 SQIVND (reference sequence). The CDR3 runs 17 residues. The V and J ends lost 4 bases and 0 bases respectively, with 15 bases between them. The CDR3 here is CASSTPGDAATNEKLFF. The CDR3 DNA reads TGTGCCAGTAGTACCCCGGGAGATGCCGCAACTAATGAAAAACTGTTTTTT.

V usage is TRBV5-4 and J usage is TRBJ2-1, with no clear D. V dropped 0 bases and J dropped 7 bases, with 14 bases sitting between them. The germline V gene has CDR1 SGHNT and CDR2 YYREEE (reference sequence). The CDR3 loop spans 15 amino acids. The CDR3 DNA reads TGTGCCAGCAGCTTGGACACTTCCCCCCAGAATGAGCAGTTCTTC. This gives the protein CASSLDTSPQNEQFF.

The chain uses TRBV2 and TRBJ2-1; the match to TRBD2 covers 11 bases. This CDR3 is 19 amino acids long. The germline V gene has CDR1 SNHLY and CDR2 FYNNEI. J was trimmed by 6 bases and V by 6 bases; bases with no gene match: 19. This CDR3 reads CASRVRAIAGGPVGNEQFF. The CDR3 DNA sequence: TGTGCCAGCAGAGTGAGGGCTATAGCGGGGGGGCCAGTGGGCAATGAGCAGTTCTTC.

This chain links TRBV6-1 with TRBJ1-5; no clear D. This CDR3 comprises 17 residues. With 0 bases removed from V and 0 bases from J, the gap between germline ends came to 12 bases. From germline, CDR1 is MNHNS and CDR2 SASEGT. CDR3 DNA: TGTGCCAGCAGTGAAGCTCCCAGACTCTATAGCAATCAGCCCCAGCATTTT. It codes for CASSEAPRLYSNQPQHF.

This sequence joins TRBV6-6 and TRBJ2-7, with 12 nucleotides matching TRBD2. The length of the CDR3 is 17 residues. Trimming took 5 bases from V and 3 from J; bases not matched to a gene: 11. Germline CDR1 and CDR2: MNHNY and SVGAGI (reference sequence). The CDR3 sequence is CASSPPQTSGGLYEQYF. CDR3 sequence (DNA): TGTGCCAGCAGTCCCCCCCAGACTAGCGGGGGACTCTACGAGCAGTACTTC.

This rearrangement joins TRBV27 to TRBJ1-6; D gene uncertain. Germline values: CDR1 MNHEY, CDR2 SMNVEV (reference sequence). The length of the CDR3 is 13 residues. V lost 7 bases and J 8 bases, leaving 12 bases between the germline ends. This chain's CDR3 is CASTRVGDSPLHF. The CDR3 DNA sequence: TGTGCCAGCACACGGGTTGGTGATTCACCCCTCCACTTT.

The chain combines TRBV6-1 with TRBJ2-7; D unclear. The V gene's germline CDR1 is MNHNS and CDR2 SASEGT. The CDR3 consists of 16 residues. Trimming shortened V by 3 bases and J by 2 bases, and 17 bases separated the two germline ends. The CDR3 sequence is CASSERVQPPTYEQYF. For the CDR3, the DNA is TGTGCCAGCAGTGAGCGAGTACAACCTCCTACCTACGAGCAGTACTTC.